This T cell receptor (beta chain) is from a study of shared clonotypes between healthy human individuals. The germline CDR1 and CDR2 sequences are SEHNR and FQNEAQ (reference sequence). Trimming removed 8 bases from V and 4 bases from J; junction bases left unmatched: 14. The CDR3 runs 16 residues. This clone appeared a single time. Its antigen is currently unknown. The authors ran the assay at deep level. Only in-frame clones appear in the TCRdb table, and some are missing; sequencing was by immunoSEQ multiplex PCR. Of 2 million to 2.5 million clones in the sample, over 85% were seen once. Regarding the study as a whole: Limitation of the genetic and exposure-history diversity represented came from the few donors.

This chain joins TRBV7-9 and TRBJ2-1; the match to TRBD2 covers 7 bases. Sequencing was performed on naive CD4+ T cells from PBMCs. Noted subset: CD45RA+ positively selected. The clonotype comes from a man between 18 and 29 years old in good health. Some clones in this sample may be carry-over from other donors' samples. CDR3 residues: CASVSGTNHPYNEQFF. For the CDR3, the DNA is TGTGCCAGCGTGTCCGGGACTAACCATCCTTACAATGAGCAGTTCTTC.